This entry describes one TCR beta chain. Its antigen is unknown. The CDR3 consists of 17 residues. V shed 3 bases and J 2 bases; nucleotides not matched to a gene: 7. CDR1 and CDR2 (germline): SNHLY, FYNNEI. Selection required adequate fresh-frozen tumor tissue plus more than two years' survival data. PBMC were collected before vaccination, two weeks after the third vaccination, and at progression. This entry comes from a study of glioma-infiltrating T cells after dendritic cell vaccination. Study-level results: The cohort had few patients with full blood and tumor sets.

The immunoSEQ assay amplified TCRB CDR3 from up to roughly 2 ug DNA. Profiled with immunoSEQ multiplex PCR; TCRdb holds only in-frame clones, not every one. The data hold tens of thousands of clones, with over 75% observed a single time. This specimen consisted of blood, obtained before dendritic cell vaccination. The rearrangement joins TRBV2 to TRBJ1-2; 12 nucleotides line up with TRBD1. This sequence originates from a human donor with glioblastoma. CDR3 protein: CASSDLPGQGANYGYTF. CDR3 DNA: TGTGCCAGCAGTGACCTGCCGGGACAGGGGGCGAACTATGGCTACACCTTC.